The TCR beta chain described here comes from a study of T cells in tuberculosis. General study points: Shorter CDR3-alpha in active tuberculosis partly drove smaller distances.

This clone was seen once. As yet, its antigen is unknown. Unsorted cryopreserved PBMC were sequenced, averaging around 100,000 T cells per clinical donor. The ends lost 1 base at V and 6 bases at J; junction bases unmatched: 17. Germline V lookup: CDR1 SGHKS, CDR2 YYEKEE (reference sequence). The CDR3 extends over 19 amino acids. Repertoires were generated with immunoSEQ multiplex PCR, while TCRdb's copy carries only in-frame clones and drops some. The data contain 30,000 to 40,000 clones, roughly 97% of them singletons. Sequenced material: PBMCs. V usage is TRBV5-5 and J usage is TRBJ2-3; 10 bases are a match to TRBD2. This receptor was obtained from a donor between 10 and 29 years old with latent tuberculosis or without tuberculosis infection. CDR3 loop: CASSLRASGGAGAHDTQYF. The CDR3 DNA sequence: TGTGCCAGCAGCTTGCGGGCCAGCGGGGGGGCCGGGGCACACGATACGCAGTATTTT.